This passage covers 27 T cell receptor beta chains from one sample sequenced in a study of technical replicates of blood from a handful of donors. Produced via immunoSEQ multiplex PCR; TCRdb's table is partial and in-frame only. The sample holds more than 55,000 clones, about nine tenths seen once. The sample taken for sequencing was PBMCs. These receptors all come from a human donor in good health. Some clones in this sample may be carry-over from other donors' samples.

The rearrangement uses TRBV10-3 and TRBJ2-2, with D perhaps matching TRBD2 (5 bases). Germline values: CDR1 ENHRY, CDR2 SYGVKD. The germline V and J ends were trimmed by 3 bases and 3 bases, with 8 bases remaining between them. The CDR3 runs to 14 residues. The CDR3 coding sequence is TGTGCCATCAGTGAAAGCGGATACACCGGGGAGCTGTTTTTT. This encodes CAISESGYTGELFF.

The rearrangement links TRBV27 to TRBJ1-5; 8 bases are shared with TRBD1. Germline V gene sequence: CDR1 MNHEY, CDR2 SMNVEV (reference sequence). The CDR3 covers 20 residues. V shed 3 bases and J 5 bases; nucleotides not matched to a gene: 21. CDR3 in amino acids: CASSFVLLRQGPPEDQPQHF. CDR3 nucleotides: TGTGCCAGCAGTTTTGTCCTTCTGAGACAGGGGCCCCCCGAAGATCAGCCCCAGCATTTT.

The rearrangement joins TRBV21-1 to TRBJ2-7; TRBD1, the table's D call, lacks a check against the DNA. TRBV21-1 is noted as a pseudogene. The CDR3 is made up of 16 amino acids. CDR3: CASSKLHLLGPYEQYF. CDR3 sequence (DNA): TGTGCCAGCAGCAAATTACATCTCTTGGGGCCCTACGAGCAGTACTTC.

The chain employs TRBV7-2 and TRBJ2-1; TRBD1 agrees at 9 bases. Germline CDR1 reads SGHTA; CDR2 reads FQGNSA. V shed 0 bases and J 9 bases; nucleotides not matched to a gene: 6. The CDR3 spans 15 residues. The CDR3 sequence: CASSLAGTGKGEQFF. In nucleotides, the CDR3 is TGTGCCAGCAGCTTAGCCGGGACAGGGAAGGGTGAGCAGTTCTTC.

The chain couples TRBV7-6 to TRBJ1-5, with D perhaps matching TRBD1 (5 bases). Per the germline V gene, CDR1 is SGHVS and CDR2 is FNYEAQ. The CDR3 contains 16 residues. Trimming stripped 1 base from V and 1 base from J, with 11 bases between. CDR3 nucleotides: TGTGCCAGCAGCTTAGGGATAGCAGGGAGCAATCAGCCCCAGCATTTT. Its protein product is CASSLGIAGSNQPQHF. Variable domain in full (rest from reference TRBV7-6 and TRBJ1-5): GAGVSQSPRYKVTKRGQDVALRCDPISGHVSLYWYRQALGQGPEFLTYFNYEAQQDKSGLPNDRFSAERPEGSISTLTIQRTEQRDSAMYRCASSLGIAGSNQPQHFGDGTRLSIL.

The chain couples TRBV4-1 to TRBJ1-4; 12 positions match TRBD1. The J segment lost 7 bases and the V segment lost 3 bases, leaving 6 bases of the junction unmatched. Germline CDR1 reads MGHRA; CDR2 reads YSYEKL. There are 16 residues in the CDR3. This CDR3 reads CASSHPGQGAFEKLFF. The CDR3, as DNA: TGCGCCAGCAGCCATCCGGGACAGGGGGCTTTTGAAAAACTGTTTTTT.

V usage is TRBV6-5 and J usage is TRBJ1-5, with TRBD1 matching over 8 bases. The CDR3 is 15 amino acids. The germline gives CDR1 MNHEY, CDR2 SVGAGI. V lost 5 bases to trimming and J lost 7 bases; unmatched junction nucleotides: 10. The CDR3 DNA is TGTGCCAGCAGTGTCCAAGGACAGGGAGAACAGCCCCAGCATTTT. Translation gives CASSVQGQGEQPQHF.

This chain links TRBV5-1 with TRBJ2-1; 11 positions agree with TRBD2. Germline lookup yields CDR1 SGHRS and CDR2 YFSETQ. The CDR3 length is 15 residues. V lost 5 bases to trimming and J lost 5 bases; unmatched junction nucleotides: 6. The CDR3 DNA reads as TGCGCCAGCAGTCCCCTAGCGGGAGGTCACAATGAGCAGTTCTTC. Protein product: CASSPLAGGHNEQFF.

The chain recombines TRBV2 with TRBJ1-2; 7 positions agree with TRBD1. This CDR3 region has 12 residues. Trimming removed 10 bases from V and 4 bases from J; junction bases left unmatched: 6. Germline V gives CDR1 SNHLY, CDR2 FYNNEI. The CDR3: CATQGGPYGYTF. The CDR3 bases are TGTGCCACCCAGGGGGGTCCCTATGGCTACACCTTC.

This chain joins TRBV28 and TRBJ1-2, with 9 bases matching TRBD1. The CDR3 length is 16 residues. Germline V gene lookup returns CDR1 MDHEN and CDR2 SYDVKM. The V segment lost 5 bases and the J segment 5 bases; nucleotides outside the gene matches: 12. CDR3: CASSPTPGQGPYGYTF. The DNA for the CDR3 is TGTGCCAGCAGTCCGACCCCCGGACAGGGGCCTTATGGCTACACCTTC.

This clone showed up just a few times. The genes are TRBV28 and TRBJ1-3; TRBD1 is a possible D gene (6 bases). The CDR3 contains 15 residues. Germline V gene lookup returns CDR1 MDHEN and CDR2 SYDVKM. Trimming pared 7 bases from V and 5 bases from J, leaving 18 bases between. The CDR3 nucleotides are TGTGCCAGCACCCGACAGGCCTTCACTCGAAACACCATATATTTT. Translating it yields CASTRQAFTRNTIYF.

J is TRBJ1-2 and V is TRBV28, with TRBD1 matching over 7 bases. The CDR3 is made up of 14 amino acids. Unmatched junction bases numbered 7, after V lost 5 bases and J lost 4 bases. The germline gives CDR1 MDHEN, CDR2 SYDVKM. The DNA of the CDR3 is TGTGCCAGCAGTAGCAGGGGGGCCGTCTATGGCTACACCTTC. Its translation: CASSSRGAVYGYTF.

The rearrangement uses TRBV5-8 and TRBJ1-1; D call uncertain. Germline assignment: CDR1 SGHTS and CDR2 YDEGEE. Trimming stripped 0 bases from V and 10 bases from J, with 19 bases between. CDR3 length equals 15 residues. This CDR3 is CASSLGAGVRVLAFF. CDR3 DNA sequence: TGTGCCAGCAGCTTGGGGGCCGGGGTACGGGTCTTAGCTTTCTTT.

The genes are TRBV2 and TRBJ1-1; 7 bases match TRBD1. V lost 7 bases, J lost 5 bases, and 10 bases stayed unmatched. The CDR3 covers 14 residues. Germline-derived CDR1 and CDR2 are SNHLY and FYNNEI. The CDR3 loop is CASKGGTARTEAFF. In DNA form, the CDR3 reads TGTGCCAGCAAGGGCGGGACAGCCAGGACTGAAGCTTTCTTT. The whole variable domain, filled in from reference TRBV2 and TRBJ1-1, reads EPEVTQTPSHQVTQMGQEVILRCVPISNHLYFYWYRQILGQKVEFLVSFYNNEISEKSEIFDDQFSVERPDGSNFTLKIRSTKLEDSAMYFCASKGGTARTEAFFGQGTRLTVV.

This chain uses TRBV7-2 with TRBJ2-1, with TRBD1 matching over 7 bases. The length of the CDR3 is 15 residues. Looked up from germline, CDR1 is SGHTA and CDR2 is FQGNSA. With 5 bases clipped from V and 6 bases from J, the junction kept 10 bases outside the gene matches. This chain's CDR3 is CASSLGQVRVNEQFF. Written as DNA, the CDR3 is TGTGCCAGCAGCCTCGGACAGGTTCGGGTCAATGAGCAGTTCTTC.

The chain links TRBV13 to TRBJ2-7; tentatively, D is TRBD2 (6 bases). The germline V and J ends were trimmed by 5 bases and 0 bases, with 17 bases remaining between them. The CDR3 is 16 amino acids. Germline V lookup: CDR1 PRHDT, CDR2 FYEKMQ (reference sequence). Here the CDR3 reads CASSLGDSEYSYEQYF. CDR3 DNA sequence: TGTGCCAGCAGCCTTGGGGACTCTGAGTACTCCTACGAGCAGTACTTC.

V and J are TRBV29-1 and TRBJ2-7; TRBD1 aligns across 9 bases. Trimming at V came to 4 bases and at J to 5 bases, leaving 18 bases not matched to a gene. Germline-derived CDR1 and CDR2 are SQVTM and ANQGSEA. The CDR3 length is 17 residues. The CDR3: CSVANLPGQGLDHEQYF. The CDR3 DNA is TGCAGCGTTGCCAACCTACCGGGACAGGGATTGGACCACGAGCAGTACTTC.

This chain connects TRBV18 to TRBJ2-4, with D perhaps matching TRBD2 (5 bases). V was cut by 3 bases and J by 5 bases, with 20 bases left in between. This CDR3 has 17 residues. Germline CDR1 and CDR2: KGHSH and LQKENI. The CDR3 spells CASSPSSEVGGENIQYF. The CDR3 DNA reads as TGTGCCAGCTCACCCTCGAGCGAGGTCGGAGGAGAAAACATTCAGTACTTC.

This clone turned up a few times. The V gene is TRBV18, the J gene TRBJ2-1, with D possibly matching TRBD1 (6 bases). V was shortened by 9 bases and J by 0 bases, with 15 bases between the two germline ends. CDR1 KGHSH and CDR2 LQKENI come from the germline V gene. The CDR3 is 15 amino acids. CDR3 nucleotide sequence: TGTGCCAGTGCCTGGGCAGGGGTCTCCTACAATGAGCAGTTCTTC. Protein: CASAWAGVSYNEQFF.

This clone was detected only once. The chain links TRBV29-1 to TRBJ2-2, with TRBD1 identical over 8 bases. Per germline, CDR1 SQVTM and CDR2 ANQGSEA. The CDR3 contains 15 residues. V lost 6 bases and J lost 4; bases outside the gene matches: 10. CDR3 DNA: TGCAGCGTGAATCCCAGGGACAGGAGCACCGGGGAGCTGTTTTTT. Protein product: CSVNPRDRSTGELFF.

J is TRBJ1-2 and V is TRBV5-4, with 8 nucleotides matching TRBD1. CDR1 is SGHNT and CDR2 is YYREEE in the germline V gene (reference sequence). Trimming cost V 3 bases and J 4 bases; bases outside gene matches: 8. This CDR3 region has 15 residues. This CDR3 reads CASSSDRGQTYGYTF. The CDR3 DNA sequence: TGTGCCAGCAGCTCCGACAGGGGCCAGACCTATGGCTACACCTTC.

The V and J genes are TRBV15 and TRBJ2-7; 8 bases are shared with TRBD2. The CDR3 runs to 16 residues. V was pared by 0 bases and J by 7 bases, with 11 bases of the junction left unmatched. Germline V gene data show CDR1 as LNHNV and CDR2 as YYDKDF (reference sequence). CDR3 coding DNA: TGTGCCACCAGCAGAGACAGGACGGGGGGGGTAAGGGAGCAGTACTTC. It yields the protein CATSRDRTGGVREQYF.

V is TRBV7-2 and J is TRBJ2-3; TRBD2 matches 9 bases. Germline CDR1 SGHTA, CDR2 FQGNSA. The CDR3 is 14 amino acids. Losses at the gene ends were 3 bases for V and 6 bases for J; bases not matched to a gene: 4. Here the CDR3 DNA reads TGTGCCAGCAGCTTTAGCGGGAGAGAGGATACGCAGTATTTT. Translation gives CASSFSGREDTQYF.

The V call is TRBV7-3, the J call TRBJ2-3, with 9 bases lining up with TRBD2. Germline V gives CDR1 SGHTA, CDR2 FQGTGA. CDR3 size: 15 residues. J lost 5 bases, V lost 8 bases, and 11 bases had no gene match. CDR3 coding DNA: TGTGCCAGCGATCGAGGACTAGCGTCTCAAGATACGCAGTATTTT. Encoded protein: CASDRGLASQDTQYF. Together with reference TRBV7-3 and TRBJ2-3, the CDR3 gives the full variable domain: GAGVSQTPSNKVTEKGKYVELRCDPISGHTALYWYRQSLGQGPEFLIYFQGTGAADDSGLPNDRFFAVRPEGSVSTLKIQRTERGDSAVYLCASDRGLASQDTQYFGPGTRLTVL.

Here the CDR3 DNA reads TGTGCCAGCAGTTATGGGGGGGGCGATAGCAATCAGCCCCAGCATTTT. This encodes CASSYGGGDSNQPQHF. The J gene is TRBJ1-5, the V gene TRBV6-6; perhaps TRBD1 as D (6 bases). The germline CDR1 and CDR2 sequences are MNHNY and SVGAGI (reference sequence). Trimming pared 3 bases from V and 0 bases from J, leaving 12 bases between. The CDR3 loop spans 16 amino acids.

The chain combines TRBV6-6 with TRBJ1-1; 9 bases align to TRBD1. The CDR3 has 16 residues. V was clipped by 6 bases and J by 5 bases; unmatched bases: 13. Germline CDR1 reads MNHNY; CDR2 reads SVGAGI (reference sequence). CDR3 sequence reads: CASRSPGTGSRTEAFF. The CDR3, as DNA: TGTGCCAGCAGAAGCCCCGGGACAGGGAGTCGTACTGAAGCTTTCTTT.

The chain couples TRBV30 to TRBJ2-1, with D perhaps matching TRBD2 (7 bases). This CDR3 spans 13 amino acids. The V gene's germline CDR1 is GTSNPN and CDR2 SVGIG (reference sequence). Deletions cut 4 bases from V and 7 bases from J, with 14 bases between. CDR3 sequence: CAWITGGGNEQFF. CDR3 in DNA: TGTGCCTGGATCACGGGGGGCGGTAATGAGCAGTTCTTC.